The source of this TCR beta chain is a study of blood T cell repertoires in COVID-19. Study context: T cells, B-cell-depleted T cells, or PBMCs supplied cDNA or gDNA.

The J segment lost 7 bases and the V segment lost 1 base, leaving 3 bases of the junction unmatched. CDR3 length equals 15 residues. Germline values: CDR1 SGHTA, CDR2 FQGNSA. This clone was picked up a small number of times. TCRdb's table, derived via immunoSEQ multiplex PCR, lists solely in-frame clones and lacks some. In the table there are around 250,000 clones, over 80% of which are singletons. The sample consisted of PBMCs or T cells enriched from blood (not recorded which). This chain uses TRBV7-2 with TRBJ1-6, with 8 bases matching TRBD1. This sequence was found in a human donor in a cohort exposed to, infected with or recovered from COVID-19 (not recorded which). The donor label of this sample is uncertain. CDR3 in amino acids: CASSLGDRQNSPLHF. DNA for the CDR3: TGTGCCAGCAGCTTAGGGGACAGGCAAAATTCACCCCTCCACTTT.